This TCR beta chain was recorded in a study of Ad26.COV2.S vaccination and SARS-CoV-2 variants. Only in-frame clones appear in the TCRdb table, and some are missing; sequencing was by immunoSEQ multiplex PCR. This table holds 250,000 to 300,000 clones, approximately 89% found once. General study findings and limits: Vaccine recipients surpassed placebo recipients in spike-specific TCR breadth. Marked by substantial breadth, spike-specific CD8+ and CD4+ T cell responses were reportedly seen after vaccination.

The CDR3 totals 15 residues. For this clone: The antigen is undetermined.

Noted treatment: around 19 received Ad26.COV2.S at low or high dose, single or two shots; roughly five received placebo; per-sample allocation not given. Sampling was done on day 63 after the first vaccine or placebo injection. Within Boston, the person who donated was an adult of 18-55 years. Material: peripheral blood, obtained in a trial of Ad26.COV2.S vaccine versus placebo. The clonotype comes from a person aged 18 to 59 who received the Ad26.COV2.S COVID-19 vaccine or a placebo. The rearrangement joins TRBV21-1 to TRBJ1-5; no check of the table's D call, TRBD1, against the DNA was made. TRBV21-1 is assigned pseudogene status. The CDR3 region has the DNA TGTGCCAGCAGCAAACAAGACAGGGTCAGGCAGCCCCAGCATTTT. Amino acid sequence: CASSKQDRVRQPQHF.